This T cell receptor (beta chain) was documented in a study of blood T cell repertoires in COVID-19. In the study overall: Acute and convalescent COVID-19 samples came from the United States, Italy and Spain. The cDNA or gDNA used as material had been derived from T cells, B-cell-depleted T cells, or PBMCs.

Under the authors' procedure: The assay estimated nucleated cells by amplifying reference gene primers. Repertoires were generated with immunoSEQ multiplex PCR, while TCRdb's copy carries only in-frame clones and drops some. V and J calls and clone size are copied from that table; D and trimming were computed from the DNA. Of tens of thousands of clones listed, 88% are singletons. The V end lost 8 bases, the J end lost 2 bases, and 16 bases lay between the germline ends. The CDR3 loop spans 15 amino acids. CDR1 is LNHDA, CDR2 SQIVND, per germline (reference sequence). The chain employs TRBV19 and TRBJ1-3, with a tentative D call TRBD1 (5 bases). This sequence originates from a woman older than 75 with acute or convalescent COVID-19. Sequencing was done on a sample of peripheral blood. CDR3: CASGVAGTPGNTIYF. CDR3 bases: TGTGCCAGTGGCGTGGCCGGGACTCCTGGAAACACCATATATTTT. Full variable domain (rest looked up from reference TRBV19 and TRBJ1-3): DGGITQSPKYLFRKEGQNVTLSCEQNLNHDAMYWYRQDPGQGLRLIYYSQIVNDFQKGDIAEGYSVSREKKESFPLTVTSAQKNPTAFYLCASGVAGTPGNTIYFGEGSWLTVV.